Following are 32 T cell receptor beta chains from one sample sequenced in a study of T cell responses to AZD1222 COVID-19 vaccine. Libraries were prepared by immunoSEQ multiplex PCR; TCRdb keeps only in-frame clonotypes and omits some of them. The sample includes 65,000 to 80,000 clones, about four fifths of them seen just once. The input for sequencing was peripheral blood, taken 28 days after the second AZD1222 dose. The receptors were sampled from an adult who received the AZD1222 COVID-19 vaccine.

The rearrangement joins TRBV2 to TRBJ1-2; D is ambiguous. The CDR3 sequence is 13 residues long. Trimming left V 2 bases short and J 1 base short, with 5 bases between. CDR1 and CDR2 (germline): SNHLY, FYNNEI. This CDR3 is CASSEQNNYGYTF. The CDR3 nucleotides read TGTGCCAGCAGTGAACAGAATAACTATGGCTACACCTTC.

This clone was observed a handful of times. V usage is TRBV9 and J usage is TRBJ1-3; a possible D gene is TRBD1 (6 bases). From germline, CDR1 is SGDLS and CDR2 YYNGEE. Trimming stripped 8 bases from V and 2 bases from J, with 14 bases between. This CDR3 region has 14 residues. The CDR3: CASAARTAGNTIYF. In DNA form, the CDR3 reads TGTGCCAGTGCCGCGAGGACAGCTGGAAACACCATATATTTT.

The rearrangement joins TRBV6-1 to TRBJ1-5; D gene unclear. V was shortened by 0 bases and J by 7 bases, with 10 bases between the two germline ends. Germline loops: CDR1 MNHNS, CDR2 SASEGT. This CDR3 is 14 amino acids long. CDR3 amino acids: CASSEAGSGQPQHF. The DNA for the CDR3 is TGTGCCAGCAGTGAAGCGGGGTCTGGCCAGCCCCAGCATTTT.

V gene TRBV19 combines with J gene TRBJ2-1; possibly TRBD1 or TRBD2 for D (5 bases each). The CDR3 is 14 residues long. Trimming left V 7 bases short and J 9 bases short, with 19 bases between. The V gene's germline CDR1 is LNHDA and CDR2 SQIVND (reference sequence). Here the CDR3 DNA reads TGTGCCAGTACCCCCCGAGGGGCGGTCGGTGAGCAGTTCTTC. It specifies CASTPRGAVGEQFF.

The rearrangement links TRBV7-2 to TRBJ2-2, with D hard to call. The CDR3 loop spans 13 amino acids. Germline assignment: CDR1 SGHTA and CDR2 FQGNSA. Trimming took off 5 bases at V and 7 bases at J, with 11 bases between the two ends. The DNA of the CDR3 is TGTGCCAGCAGCCCCCGACCCGACGGGGAGCTGTTTTTT. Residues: CASSPRPDGELFF.

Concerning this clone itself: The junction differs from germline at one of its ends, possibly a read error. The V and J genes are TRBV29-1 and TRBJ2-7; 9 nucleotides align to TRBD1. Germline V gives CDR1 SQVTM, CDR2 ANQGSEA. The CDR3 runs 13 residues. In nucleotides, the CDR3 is TGCAGCGTTTCTACAGGGGGCGTTTACGGGCAGTACTTC. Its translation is CSVSTGGVYGQYF.

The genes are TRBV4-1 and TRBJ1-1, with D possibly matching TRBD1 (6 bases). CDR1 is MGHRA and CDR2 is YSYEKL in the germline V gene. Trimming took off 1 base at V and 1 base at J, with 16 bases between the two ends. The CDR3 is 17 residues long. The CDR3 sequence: CASSQVSGGRGNTEAFF. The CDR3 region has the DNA TGCGCCAGCAGCCAAGTGTCCGGGGGCAGGGGGAACACTGAAGCTTTCTTT.

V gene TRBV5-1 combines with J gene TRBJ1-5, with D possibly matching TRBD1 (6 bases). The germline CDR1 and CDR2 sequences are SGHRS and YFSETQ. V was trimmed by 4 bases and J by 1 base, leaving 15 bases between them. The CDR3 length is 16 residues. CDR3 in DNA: TGCGCCAGCAGCCCAGGGGACCTAGGGAGCAATCAGCCCCAGCATTTT. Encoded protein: CASSPGDLGSNQPQHF.

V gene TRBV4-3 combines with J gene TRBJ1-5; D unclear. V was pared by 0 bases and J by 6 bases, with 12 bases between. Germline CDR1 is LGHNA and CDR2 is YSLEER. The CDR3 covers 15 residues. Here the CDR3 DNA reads TGCGCCAGCAGCCAAGAACATGGCGTCGGTCAGCCCCAGCATTTT. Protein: CASSQEHGVGQPQHF.

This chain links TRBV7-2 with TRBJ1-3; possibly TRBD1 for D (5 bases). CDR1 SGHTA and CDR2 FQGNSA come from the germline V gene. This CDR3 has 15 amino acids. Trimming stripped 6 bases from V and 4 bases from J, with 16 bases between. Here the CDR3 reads CASSQGPPSGNTIYF. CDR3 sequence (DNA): TGTGCCAGCAGTCAGGGTCCACCGAGCGGAAACACCATATATTTT.

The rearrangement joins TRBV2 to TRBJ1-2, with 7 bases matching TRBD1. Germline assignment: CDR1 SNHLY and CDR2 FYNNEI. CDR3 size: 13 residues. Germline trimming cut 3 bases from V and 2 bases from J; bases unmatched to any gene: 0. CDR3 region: CASSEDRNYGYTF. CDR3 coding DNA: TGTGCCAGCAGTGAGGACAGGAACTATGGCTACACCTTC.

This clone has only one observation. The CDR3 region has the DNA TGTGCCAGCTCACCATCCTCCAGTCGGGGCACCGGGGAGCTGTTTTTT. As protein: CASSPSSSRGTGELFF. The V and J genes are TRBV18 and TRBJ2-2; a weak D match, TRBD2 (5 bases). The germline CDR1 and CDR2 sequences are KGHSH and LQKENI. Trimming removed 2 bases from V and 4 bases from J, with 14 bases in between. CDR3 length: 16 amino acids.

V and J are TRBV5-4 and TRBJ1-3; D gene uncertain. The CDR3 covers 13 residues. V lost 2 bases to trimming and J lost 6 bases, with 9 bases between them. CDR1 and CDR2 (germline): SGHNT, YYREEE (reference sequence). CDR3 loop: CASSFRPLNTIYF. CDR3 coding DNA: TGTGCCAGCAGCTTCCGGCCACTAAACACCATATATTTT.

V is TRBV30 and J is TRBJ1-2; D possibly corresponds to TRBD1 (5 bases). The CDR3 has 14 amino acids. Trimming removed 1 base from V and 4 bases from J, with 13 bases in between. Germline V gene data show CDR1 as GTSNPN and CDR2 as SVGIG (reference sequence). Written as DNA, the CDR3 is TGTGCCTGGAGTGCCGGGGGGGTAGGCTATGGCTACACCTTC. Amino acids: CAWSAGGVGYGYTF. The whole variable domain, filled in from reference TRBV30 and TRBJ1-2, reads SQTIHQWPATLVQPVGSPLSLECTVEGTSNPNLYWYRQAAGRGLQLLFYSVGIGQISSEVPQNLSASRPQDRQFILSSKKLLLSDSGFYLCAWSAGGVGYGYTFGSGTRLTVV.

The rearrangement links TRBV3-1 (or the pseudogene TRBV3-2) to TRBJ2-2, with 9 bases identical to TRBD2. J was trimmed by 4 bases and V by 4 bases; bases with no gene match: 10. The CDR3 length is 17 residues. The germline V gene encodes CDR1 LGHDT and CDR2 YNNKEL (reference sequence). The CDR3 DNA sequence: TGTGCCAGCAGCCCCCAGGGCGGGAGGGCCCGCACCGGGGAGCTGTTTTTT. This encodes CASSPQGGRARTGELFF.

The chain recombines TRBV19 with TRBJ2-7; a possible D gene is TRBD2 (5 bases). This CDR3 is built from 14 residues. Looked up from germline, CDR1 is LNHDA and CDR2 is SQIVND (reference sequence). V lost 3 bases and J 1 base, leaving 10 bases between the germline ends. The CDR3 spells CASSMDGESYEQYF. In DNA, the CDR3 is TGTGCCAGTAGTATGGACGGGGAATCCTACGAGCAGTACTTC.

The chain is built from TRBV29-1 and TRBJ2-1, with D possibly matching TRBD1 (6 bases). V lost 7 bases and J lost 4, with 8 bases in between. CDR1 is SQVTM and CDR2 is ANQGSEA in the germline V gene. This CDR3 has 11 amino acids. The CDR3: CSAGQYNEQFF. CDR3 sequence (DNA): TGCAGCGCCGGACAGTACAATGAGCAGTTCTTC.

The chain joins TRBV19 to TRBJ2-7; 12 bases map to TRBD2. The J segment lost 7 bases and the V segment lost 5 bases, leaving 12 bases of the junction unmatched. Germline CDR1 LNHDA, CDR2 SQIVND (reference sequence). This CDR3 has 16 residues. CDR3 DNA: TGTGCCAGTAGTGCCGGACTAGCGGGGAGGAGGAGGGAGCAGTACTTC. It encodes CASSAGLAGRRREQYF.

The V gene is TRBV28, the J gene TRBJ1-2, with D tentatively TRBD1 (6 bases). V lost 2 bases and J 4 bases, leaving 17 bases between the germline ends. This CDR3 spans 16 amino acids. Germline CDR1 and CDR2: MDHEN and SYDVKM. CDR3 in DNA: TGTGCCAGCAGTTTAGGGGATGGGGGGCGCGTCTATGGCTACACCTTC. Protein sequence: CASSLGDGGRVYGYTF.

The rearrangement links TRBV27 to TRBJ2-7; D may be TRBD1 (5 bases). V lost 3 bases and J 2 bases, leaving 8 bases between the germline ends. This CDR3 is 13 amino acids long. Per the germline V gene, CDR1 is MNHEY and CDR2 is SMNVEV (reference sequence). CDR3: CASSLKGAYEQYF. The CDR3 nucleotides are TGTGCCAGCAGTTTGAAAGGGGCCTACGAGCAGTACTTC.

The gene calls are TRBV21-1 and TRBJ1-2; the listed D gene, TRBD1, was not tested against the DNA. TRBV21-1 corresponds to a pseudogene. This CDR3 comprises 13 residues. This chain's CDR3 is CASSVTGGYGYTF. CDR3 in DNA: TGTGCCAGCAGCGTGACAGGGGGCTATGGCTACACCTTC.

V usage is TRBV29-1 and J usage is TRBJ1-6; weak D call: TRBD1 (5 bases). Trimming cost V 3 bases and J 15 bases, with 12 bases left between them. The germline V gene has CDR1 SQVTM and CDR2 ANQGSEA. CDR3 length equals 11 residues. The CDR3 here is CSVEAREGLHF. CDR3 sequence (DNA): TGCAGCGTTGAGGCCAGGGAAGGCCTCCACTTT.

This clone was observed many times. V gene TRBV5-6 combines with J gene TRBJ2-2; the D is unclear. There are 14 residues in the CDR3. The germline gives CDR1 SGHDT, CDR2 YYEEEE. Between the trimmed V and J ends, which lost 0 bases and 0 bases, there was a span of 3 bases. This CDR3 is CASSLAANTGELFF. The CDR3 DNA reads TGTGCCAGCAGCTTGGCCGCGAACACCGGGGAGCTGTTTTTT.

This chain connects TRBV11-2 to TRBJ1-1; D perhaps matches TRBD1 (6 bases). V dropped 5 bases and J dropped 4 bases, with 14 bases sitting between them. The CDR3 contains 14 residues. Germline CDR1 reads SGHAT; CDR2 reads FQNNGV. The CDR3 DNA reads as TGTGCCAGCAGCCCAGGGGCAGCCTTCACTGAAGCTTTCTTT. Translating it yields CASSPGAAFTEAFF.

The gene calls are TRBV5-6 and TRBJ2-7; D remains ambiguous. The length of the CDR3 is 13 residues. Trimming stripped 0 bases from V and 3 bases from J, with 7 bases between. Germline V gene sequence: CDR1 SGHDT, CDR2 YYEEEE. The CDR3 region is CASSLVSGYEQYF. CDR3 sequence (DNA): TGTGCCAGCAGCTTGGTGTCCGGCTACGAGCAGTACTTC.

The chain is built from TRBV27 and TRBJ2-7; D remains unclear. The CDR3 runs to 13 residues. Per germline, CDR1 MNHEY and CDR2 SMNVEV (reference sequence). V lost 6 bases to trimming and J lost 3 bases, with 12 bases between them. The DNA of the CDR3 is TGTGCCAGCAGCCTCGAAGTCGGCTACGAGCAGTACTTC. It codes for CASSLEVGYEQYF.

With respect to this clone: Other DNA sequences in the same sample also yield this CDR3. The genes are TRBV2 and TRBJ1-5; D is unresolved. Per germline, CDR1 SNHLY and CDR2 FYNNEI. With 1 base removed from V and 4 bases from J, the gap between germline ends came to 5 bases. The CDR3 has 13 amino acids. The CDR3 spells CASSEGLNQPQHF. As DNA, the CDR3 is TGTGCCAGCAGTGAAGGTTTAAATCAGCCCCAGCATTTT. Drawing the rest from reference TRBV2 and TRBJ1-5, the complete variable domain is EPEVTQTPSHQVTQMGQEVILRCVPISNHLYFYWYRQILGQKVEFLVSFYNNEISEKSEIFDDQFSVERPDGSNFTLKIRSTKLEDSAMYFCASSEGLNQPQHFGDGTRLSIL.

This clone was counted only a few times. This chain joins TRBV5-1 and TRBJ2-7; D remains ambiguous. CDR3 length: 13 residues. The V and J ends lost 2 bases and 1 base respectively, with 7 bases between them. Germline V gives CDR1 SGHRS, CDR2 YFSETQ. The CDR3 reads CASSFLRSYEQYF. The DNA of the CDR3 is TGCGCCAGCAGCTTTCTTAGGTCCTACGAGCAGTACTTC. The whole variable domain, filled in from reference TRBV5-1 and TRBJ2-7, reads KAGVTQTPRYLIKTRGQQVTLSCSPISGHRSVSWYQQTPGQGLQFLFEYFSETQRNKGNFPGRFSGRQFSNSRSEMNVSTLELGDSALYLCASSFLRSYEQYFGPGTRLTVT.

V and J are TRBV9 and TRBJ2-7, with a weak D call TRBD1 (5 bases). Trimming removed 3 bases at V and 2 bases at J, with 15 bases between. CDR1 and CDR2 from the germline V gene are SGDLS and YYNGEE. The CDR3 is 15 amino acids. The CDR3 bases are TGTGCCAGCAGCGCGGAGCCGGCAGGGCCCTACGAGCAGTACTTC. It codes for CASSAEPAGPYEQYF.

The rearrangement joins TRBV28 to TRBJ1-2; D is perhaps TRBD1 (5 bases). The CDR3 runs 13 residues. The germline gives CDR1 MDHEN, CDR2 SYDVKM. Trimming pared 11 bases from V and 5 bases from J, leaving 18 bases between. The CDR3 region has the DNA TGTGCCGGAAGTGGGGGTTTAAAATATGGCTACACCTTC. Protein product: CAGSGGLKYGYTF.

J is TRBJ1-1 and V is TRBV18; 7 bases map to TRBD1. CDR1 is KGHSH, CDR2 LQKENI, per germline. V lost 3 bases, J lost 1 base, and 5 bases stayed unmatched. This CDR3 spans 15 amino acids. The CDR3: CASSPGTVKNTEAFF. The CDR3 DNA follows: TGTGCCAGCTCACCCGGGACAGTCAAGAACACTGAAGCTTTCTTT.

CDR3 residues: CAWSVAVVRGYTF. DNA of the CDR3: TGTGCCTGGAGTGTAGCCGTAGTTCGCGGCTACACCTTC. The chain couples TRBV30 to TRBJ1-2; D gene unclear. The CDR3 consists of 13 residues. Looked up from germline, CDR1 is GTSNPN and CDR2 is SVGIG (reference sequence). V lost 0 bases and J 8 bases, leaving 13 bases between the germline ends. Combining the CDR3 with reference TRBV30 and TRBJ1-2 gives the whole variable domain SQTIHQWPATLVQPVGSPLSLECTVEGTSNPNLYWYRQAAGRGLQLLFYSVGIGQISSEVPQNLSASRPQDRQFILSSKKLLLSDSGFYLCAWSVAVVRGYTFGSGTRLTVV.